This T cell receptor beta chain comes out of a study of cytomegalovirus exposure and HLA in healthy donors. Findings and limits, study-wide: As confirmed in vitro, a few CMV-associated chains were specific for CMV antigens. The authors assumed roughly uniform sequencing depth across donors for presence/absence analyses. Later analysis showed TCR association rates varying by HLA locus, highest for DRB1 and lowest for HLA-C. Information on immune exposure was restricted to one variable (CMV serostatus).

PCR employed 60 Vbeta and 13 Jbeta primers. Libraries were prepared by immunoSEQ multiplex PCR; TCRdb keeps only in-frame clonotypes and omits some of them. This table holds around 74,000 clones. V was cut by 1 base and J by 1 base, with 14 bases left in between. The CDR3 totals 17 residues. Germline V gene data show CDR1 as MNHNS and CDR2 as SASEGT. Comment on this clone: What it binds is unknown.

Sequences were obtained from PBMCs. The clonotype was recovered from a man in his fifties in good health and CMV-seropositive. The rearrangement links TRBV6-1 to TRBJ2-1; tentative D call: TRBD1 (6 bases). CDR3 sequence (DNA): TGTGCCAGCAGTGAAGGGGGGCTTGAGTTATCCTACAATGAGCAGTTCTTC. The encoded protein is CASSEGGLELSYNEQFF.